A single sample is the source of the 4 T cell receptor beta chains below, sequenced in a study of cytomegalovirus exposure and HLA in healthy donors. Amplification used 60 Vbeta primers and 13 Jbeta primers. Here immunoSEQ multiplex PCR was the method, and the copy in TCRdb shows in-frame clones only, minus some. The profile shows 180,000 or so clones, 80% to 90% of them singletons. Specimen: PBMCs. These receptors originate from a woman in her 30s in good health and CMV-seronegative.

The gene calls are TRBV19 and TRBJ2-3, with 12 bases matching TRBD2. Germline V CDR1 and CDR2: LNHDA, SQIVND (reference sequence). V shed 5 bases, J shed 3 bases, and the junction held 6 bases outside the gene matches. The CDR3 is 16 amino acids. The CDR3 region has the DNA TGTGCCAGTAGTTCTAGCGGGGGGGCCCCGACAGATACGCAGTATTTT. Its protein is CASSSSGGAPTDTQYF.

The DNA of the CDR3 is TGTGCCAGCAGTTTTTCCTCAGGGTTGTTCGGGGAGCTGTTTTTT. Translating it yields CASSFSSGLFGELFF. The chain has TRBV28 and TRBJ2-2; weak D call: TRBD1 (5 bases). Trimming shortened V by 3 bases and J by 7 bases, and 15 bases separated the two germline ends. CDR3 length: 15 residues. Germline lookup yields CDR1 MDHEN and CDR2 SYDVKM. Combining the CDR3 with reference TRBV28 and TRBJ2-2 gives the whole variable domain DVKVTQSSRYLVKRTGEKVFLECVQDMDHENMFWYRQDPGLGLRLIYFSYDVKMKEKGDIPEGYSVSREKKERFSLILESASTNQTSMYLCASSFSSGLFGELFFGEGSRLTVL.

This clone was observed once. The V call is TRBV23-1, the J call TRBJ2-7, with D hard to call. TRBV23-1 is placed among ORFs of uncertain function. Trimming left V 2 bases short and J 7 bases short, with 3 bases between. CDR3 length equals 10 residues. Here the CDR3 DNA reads TGCGCCAGCAGTCAAGAGGAGCAGTACTTC. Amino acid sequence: CASSQEEQYF.

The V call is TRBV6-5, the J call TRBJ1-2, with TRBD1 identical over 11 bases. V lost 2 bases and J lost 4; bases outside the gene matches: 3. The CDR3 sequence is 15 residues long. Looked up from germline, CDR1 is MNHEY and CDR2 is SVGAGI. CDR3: CASSYRTGGVYGYTF. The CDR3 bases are TGTGCCAGCAGTTACCGGACAGGGGGCGTCTATGGCTACACCTTC.